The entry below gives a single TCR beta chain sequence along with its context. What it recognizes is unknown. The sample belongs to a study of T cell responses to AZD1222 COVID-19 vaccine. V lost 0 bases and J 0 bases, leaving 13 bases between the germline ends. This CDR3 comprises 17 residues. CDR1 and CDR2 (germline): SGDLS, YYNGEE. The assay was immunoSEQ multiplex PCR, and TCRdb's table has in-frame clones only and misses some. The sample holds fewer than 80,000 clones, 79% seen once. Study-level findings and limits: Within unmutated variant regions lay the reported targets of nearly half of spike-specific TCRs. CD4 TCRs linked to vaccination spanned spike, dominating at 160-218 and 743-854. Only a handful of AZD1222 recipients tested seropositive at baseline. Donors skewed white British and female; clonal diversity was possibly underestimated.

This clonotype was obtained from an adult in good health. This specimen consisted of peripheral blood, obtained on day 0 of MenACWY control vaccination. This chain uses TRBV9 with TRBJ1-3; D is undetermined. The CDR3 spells CASSVGPRPDSGNTIYF. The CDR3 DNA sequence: TGTGCCAGCAGCGTAGGTCCACGGCCAGACTCTGGAAACACCATATATTTT.